This T cell receptor beta chain was identified during a study of T cells in Graves' hyperthyroidism and ophthalmopathy. Findings of the study overall: Ophthalmopathy onset followed model prediction by a median around six months.

For ophthalmopathy patients, the Clinical Activity Score was at least 3 and the NOSPECS grade at least 4; duration was under 3 months. It was uncontrolled infection, other autoimmune disease, pregnancy or lactation that excluded patients. Cells are PBMCs isolated from around 10 ml of fresh blood. This clonotype was detected only a few times. Its antigen is unidentified. RNA transcripts gave rise to amplified TCR beta CDR3 regions. HTBI primers drove first-round RT-PCR of the TCR CDR3. MiXCR, run by TCRdb on the multiplex PCR reads, gives a single entry per CDR3 protein. The profile shows roughly 500,000 distinct CDR3 sequences, 15% to 20% of them singletons. With 0 bases clipped from V and 5 bases from J, the junction kept 3 bases outside the gene matches. CDR3 length: 14 amino acids. The V gene's germline CDR1 is DFQATT and CDR2 SNEGSKA (reference sequence).

This chain joins TRBV20-1 and TRBJ1-5; TRBD1 aligns across 8 bases. Sequencing was performed on blood. The source of this sequence is a woman in her twenties or thirties with Graves' ophthalmopathy. CDR3 protein: CSARETGVDQPQHF. CDR3 bases: TGCAGTGCTAGAGAGACAGGGGTAGATCAGCCCCAGCATTTT.